The following is a TCR beta chain sequence with its context. Its recognized antigen is unknown. No per-base quality is available; no much larger clone lies one base away. The sample is drawn from a study of blood T cell repertoires in COVID-19 (dated by TCRdb to 2018 to 2021). With regard to the full study: Collaborator samples came from the United States, Italy and Spain and covered acute and convalescent phases of COVID-19. The prospective study material was composed of cDNA or gDNA derived from T cells, B-cell-depleted T cells, or PBMCs. Deeply sampled blood TCRbeta repertoires from subjects exposed to, actively infected with, or recovered from COVID-19 were included in the dataset. Samples were obtained from the ongoing ImmuneRACE study (first 160 participants) and from about 1,300 subjects provided by 6 global collaborators. The repertoires were released in a freely available public database meant as a resource for research on the immune response to SARS-CoV-2. The sample metadata nearly always contained a de-identified subject ID, COVID-19 status, age in years and sex. Where HLA class I and class II types were available, the types were taken from metadata supplied by the sample provider, not from assay-based typing.

The immunoSEQ Assay, a bias-controlled multiplex PCR, was used to amplify TCRbeta CDR3 regions from genomic DNA. Per the authors' processing: The number of nucleated cells in each sample was estimated from the amplification of reference gene primers within the assay. Sequence reads were collapsed and filtered to measure the absolute abundance of every unique TCRbeta CDR3 rearrangement. For each sample, productive Simpson clonality was calculated by taking the square root of Simpson's diversity index across productive rearrangements. TCRdb mirrors the immuneACCESS table, restricted to in-frame sequences. Some clones are absent from its copies; in checked studies, under half trace to an unresolved V gene, and the reason for the others is unknown. V, J and clone size reflect that table, while D and trimming were determined from the DNA. This sample is represented by roughly 190,000 clones; 94% of them were singletons. The ten biggest clones cover about 0.76% of the sample.

Study-wide conclusions, independent of this receptor: Clinical and demographic metadata were provided uncurated, with the amount varying by source and participant.

The CDR3 contains 15 residues, cysteine and phenylalanine counted. The entry retains the CDR3 DNA only, 45 bases that are in frame from base 1. CDR1 and CDR2 were assigned from the germline V gene (reference sequence) as SGHNT and YYREEE. V is clipped by 0 bases and J by 3 bases, and the sequence between their germline boundaries is 12 bases long. In Seattle, one collaborating source enrolled patients while the infection was active and tracked those patients longitudinally over the course of disease. Each collaborating institution followed its own protocols to collect whole blood in K2EDTA tubes. Collaborator samples were shipped for TCRbeta analysis as frozen whole blood, isolated PBMCs, or DNA extracted from either sample type.

The sequenced material came from peripheral blood. The source of this sequence is a man aged 30-40 years with COVID-19, enrolled during active disease. Rearrangement joined TRBV5-4 to TRBJ1-2; the D segment could be TRBD1, given 5 matching bases. The CDR3 region reads CASSLALGTDYGYTF. The DNA reads TGTGCCAGCAGCTTGGCTCTAGGGACTGACTATGGCTACACCTTC.